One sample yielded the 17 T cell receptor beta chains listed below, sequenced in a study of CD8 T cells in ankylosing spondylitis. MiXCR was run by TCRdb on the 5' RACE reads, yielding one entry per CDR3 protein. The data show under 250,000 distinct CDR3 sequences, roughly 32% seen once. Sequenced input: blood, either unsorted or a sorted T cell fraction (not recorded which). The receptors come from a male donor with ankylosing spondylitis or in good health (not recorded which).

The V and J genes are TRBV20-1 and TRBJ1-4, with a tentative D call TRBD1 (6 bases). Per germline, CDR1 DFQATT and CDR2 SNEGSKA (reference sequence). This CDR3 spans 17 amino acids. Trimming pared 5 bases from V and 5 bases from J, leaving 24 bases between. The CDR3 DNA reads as TGCAGTGCTCCACAAATAAGGGCGACAGGTGGGAATGAAAAACTGTTTTTT. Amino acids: CSAPQIRATGGNEKLFF.

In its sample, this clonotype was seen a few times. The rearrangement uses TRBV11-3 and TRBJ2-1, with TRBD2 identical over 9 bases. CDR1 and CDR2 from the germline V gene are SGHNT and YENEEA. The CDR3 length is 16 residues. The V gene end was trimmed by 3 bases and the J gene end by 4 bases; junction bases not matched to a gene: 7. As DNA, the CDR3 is TGTGCCAGCAGCTTCGGTAGCGGGGGACCATACAATGAGCAGTTCTTC. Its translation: CASSFGSGGPYNEQFF.

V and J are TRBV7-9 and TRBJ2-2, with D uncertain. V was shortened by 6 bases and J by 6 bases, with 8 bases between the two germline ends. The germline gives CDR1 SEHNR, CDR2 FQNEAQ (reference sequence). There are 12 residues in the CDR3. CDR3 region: CASSWQAGELFF. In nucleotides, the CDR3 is TGTGCCAGCAGTTGGCAGGCCGGGGAGCTGTTTTTT. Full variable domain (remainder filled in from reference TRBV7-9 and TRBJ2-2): DTGVSQNPRHKITKRGQNVTFRCDPISEHNRLYWYRQTLGQGPEFLTYFQNEAQLEKSRLLSDRFSAERPKGSFSTLEIQRTEQGDSAMYLCASSWQAGELFFGEGSRLTVL.

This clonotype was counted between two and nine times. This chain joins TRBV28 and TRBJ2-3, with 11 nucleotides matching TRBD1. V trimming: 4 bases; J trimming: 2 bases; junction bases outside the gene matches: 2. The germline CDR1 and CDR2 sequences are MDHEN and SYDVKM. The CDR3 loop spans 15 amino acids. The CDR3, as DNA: TGTGCCAGCAGTTCGGGACAGGGGGACACAGATACGCAGTATTTT. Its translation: CASSSGQGDTDTQYF.

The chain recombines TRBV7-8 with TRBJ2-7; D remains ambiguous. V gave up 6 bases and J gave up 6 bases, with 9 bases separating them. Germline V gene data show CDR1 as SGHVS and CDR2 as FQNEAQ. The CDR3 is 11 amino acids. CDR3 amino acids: CASRTLGEQYF. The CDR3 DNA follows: TGTGCCAGCAGGACGTTGGGCGAGCAGTACTTC.

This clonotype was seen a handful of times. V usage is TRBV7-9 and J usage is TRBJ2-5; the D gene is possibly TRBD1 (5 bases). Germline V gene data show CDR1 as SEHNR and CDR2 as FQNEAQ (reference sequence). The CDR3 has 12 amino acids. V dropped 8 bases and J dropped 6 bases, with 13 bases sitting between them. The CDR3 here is CASFPVGQTQYF. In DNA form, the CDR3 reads TGTGCCAGCTTCCCGGTGGGGCAGACCCAGTACTTC. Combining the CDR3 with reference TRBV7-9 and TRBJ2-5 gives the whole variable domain DTGVSQNPRHKITKRGQNVTFRCDPISEHNRLYWYRQTLGQGPEFLTYFQNEAQLEKSRLLSDRFSAERPKGSFSTLEIQRTEQGDSAMYLCASFPVGQTQYFGPGTRLLVL.

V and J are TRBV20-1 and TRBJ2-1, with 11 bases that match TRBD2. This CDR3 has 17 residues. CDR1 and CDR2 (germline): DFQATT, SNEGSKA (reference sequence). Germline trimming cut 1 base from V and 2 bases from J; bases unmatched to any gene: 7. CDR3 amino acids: CSARGDGTSGTYNEQFF. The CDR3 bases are TGCAGTGCTAGAGGAGATGGGACTAGCGGAACCTACAATGAGCAGTTCTTC.

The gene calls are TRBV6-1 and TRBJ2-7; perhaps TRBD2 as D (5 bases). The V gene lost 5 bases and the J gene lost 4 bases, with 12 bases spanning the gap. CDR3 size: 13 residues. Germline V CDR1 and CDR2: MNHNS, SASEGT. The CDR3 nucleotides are TGTGCCAGCAGTCTAGAGGGCAATTACGAGCAGTACTTC. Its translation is CASSLEGNYEQYF.

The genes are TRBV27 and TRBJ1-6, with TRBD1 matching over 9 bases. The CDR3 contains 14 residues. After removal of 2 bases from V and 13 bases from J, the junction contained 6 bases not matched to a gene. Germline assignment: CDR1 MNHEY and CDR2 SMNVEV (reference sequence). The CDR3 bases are TGTGCCAGCAGTTTAGGGGGACAGGGCTTTCCCCTCCACTTT. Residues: CASSLGGQGFPLHF.

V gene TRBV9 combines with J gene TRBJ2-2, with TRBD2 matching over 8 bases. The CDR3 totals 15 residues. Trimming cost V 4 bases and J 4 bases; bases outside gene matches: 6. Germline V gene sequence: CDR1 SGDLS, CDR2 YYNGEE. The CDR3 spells CASSPDGRGTGELFF. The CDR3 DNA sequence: TGTGCCAGCAGCCCAGACGGGAGGGGCACCGGGGAGCTGTTTTTT.

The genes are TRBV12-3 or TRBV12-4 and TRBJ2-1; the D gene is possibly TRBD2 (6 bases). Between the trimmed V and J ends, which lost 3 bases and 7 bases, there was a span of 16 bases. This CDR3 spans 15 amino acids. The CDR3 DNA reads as TGTGCCAGCAGTTTTTTGCGGGGCTCGCAAAATGAGCAGTTCTTC. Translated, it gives CASSFLRGSQNEQFF.

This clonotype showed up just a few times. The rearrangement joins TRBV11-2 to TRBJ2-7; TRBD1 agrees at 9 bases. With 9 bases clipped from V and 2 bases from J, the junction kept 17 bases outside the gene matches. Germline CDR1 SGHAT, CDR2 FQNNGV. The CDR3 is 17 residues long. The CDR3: CASNLAGTGTGTYEQYF. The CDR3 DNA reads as TGTGCCAGTAACTTAGCAGGAACCGGGACAGGGACCTACGAGCAGTACTTC.

As DNA, the CDR3 is TGTGCCAGCAGTTTCCTGGACAGTACTTGGTCCTATAATTCACCCCTCCACTTT. Protein product: CASSFLDSTWSYNSPLHF. The chain combines TRBV12-3 or TRBV12-4 with TRBJ1-6; TRBD1 is a possible D gene (6 bases). With 3 bases removed from V and 1 base from J, the gap between germline ends came to 16 bases. The CDR3 length is 18 residues.

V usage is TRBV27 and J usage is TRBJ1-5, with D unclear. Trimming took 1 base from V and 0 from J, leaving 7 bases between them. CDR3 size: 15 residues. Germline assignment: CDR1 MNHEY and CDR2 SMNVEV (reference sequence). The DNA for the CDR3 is TGTGCCAGCAGTTTATACCGCGATAGCAATCAGCCCCAGCATTTT. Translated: CASSLYRDSNQPQHF.

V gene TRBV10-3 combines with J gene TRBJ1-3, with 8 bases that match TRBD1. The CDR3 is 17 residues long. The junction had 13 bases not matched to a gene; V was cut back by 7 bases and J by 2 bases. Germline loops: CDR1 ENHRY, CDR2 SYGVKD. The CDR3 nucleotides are TGTGCCATCACCGGACCCCTGGACAGGGACGCTGGAAACACCATATATTTT. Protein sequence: CAITGPLDRDAGNTIYF.

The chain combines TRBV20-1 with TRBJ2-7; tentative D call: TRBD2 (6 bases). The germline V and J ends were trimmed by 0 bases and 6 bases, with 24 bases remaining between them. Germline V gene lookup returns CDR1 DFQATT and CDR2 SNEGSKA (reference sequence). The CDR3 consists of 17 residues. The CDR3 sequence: CSARDLRGDAGKGEQYF. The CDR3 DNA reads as TGCAGTGCTAGAGATCTTCGAGGTGACGCGGGGAAAGGCGAGCAGTACTTC.

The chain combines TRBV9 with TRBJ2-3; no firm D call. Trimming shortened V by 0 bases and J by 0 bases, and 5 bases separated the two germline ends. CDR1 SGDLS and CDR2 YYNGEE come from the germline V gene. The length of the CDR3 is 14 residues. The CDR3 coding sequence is TGTGCCAGCAGCGTAGATGGCAGCACAGATACGCAGTATTTT. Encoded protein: CASSVDGSTDTQYF.